This T cell receptor beta chain was found in a study of T cell responses to AZD1222 COVID-19 vaccine. Study overall: Second-dose groups at about 4 or about 12 weeks were pooled.

Some clones are missing from TCRdb's copy, which holds only in-frame ones; the method was immunoSEQ multiplex PCR. The sample lists more than 85,000 clones; approximately 89% were seen once. Study-wide results and limits: Researchers took repertoire samples only after the peak T cell response had come.

This clone was seen a single time. Its antigen is unidentified. V was clipped by 6 bases and J by 1 base; unmatched bases: 8. The CDR3 is 15 residues long. Germline CDR1 is MNHEY and CDR2 is SMNVEV (reference sequence). The specimen was peripheral blood, collected on day 0 of AZD1222 vaccination. The clonotype comes from an adult in good health. The chain has TRBV27 and TRBJ2-7, with TRBD1 matching 8 bases. The CDR3 is CASREGGTGSYEQYF. The CDR3 DNA follows: TGTGCCAGCAGGGAAGGCGGGACAGGATCCTACGAGCAGTACTTC.